This T cell receptor (beta chain) originates from a study of T cells after yellow fever vaccination. TCRdb passed the 5' RACE reads through MiXCR, listing each CDR3 protein once. The table lists roughly 63,000 distinct CDR3 sequences, 6.5% to 9% of them singletons, with 35% to 40% in the top ten. A note on this clonotype: A clone one base away is much larger, so this may be a read error.

This CDR3 region has 14 residues. Germline assignment: CDR1 LGHDT and CDR2 YNNKEL (reference sequence). This sequence originates from a man in his thirties or forties who received the YFV17D yellow fever vaccine. Sequencing used CD8+ T cells sorted from PBMCs, obtained 15 days after the yellow fever booster vaccination. The gene calls are TRBV3-1 and TRBJ2-1; a possible D gene is TRBD1 (5 bases). The CDR3 region has the DNA TGTGCCAGCAGCCAATCGCAGGGCTACAATGTGCAGTTCTTC. This translates into CASSQSQGYNVQFF.